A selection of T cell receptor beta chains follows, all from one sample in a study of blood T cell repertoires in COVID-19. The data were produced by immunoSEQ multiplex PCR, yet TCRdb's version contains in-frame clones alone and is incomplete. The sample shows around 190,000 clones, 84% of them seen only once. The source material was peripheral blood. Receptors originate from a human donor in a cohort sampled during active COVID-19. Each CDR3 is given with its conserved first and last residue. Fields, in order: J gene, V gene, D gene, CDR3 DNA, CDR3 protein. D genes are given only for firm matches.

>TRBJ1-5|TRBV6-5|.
TGTGCCAGCAGTTATCAGGGGAATCAGCCCCAGCATTTT
CASSYQGNQPQHF
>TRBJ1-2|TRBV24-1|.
TGTGCCACCAGTGATTTTAAGGGGGATGGCTACACCTTC
CATSDFKGDGYTF
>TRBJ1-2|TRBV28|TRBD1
TGTGCCAGCTCAAGCTGGGACAGGCCACGGGGCTATGGCTACACCTTC
CASSSWDRPRGYGYTF
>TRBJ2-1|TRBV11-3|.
TGTGCCAGCAGCCTGAGTTCGATCAATGAGCAGTTCTTC
CASSLSSINEQFF
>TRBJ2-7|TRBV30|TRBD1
TGTGCCTGGAGTGAAGACAGGGATAATCGGCAGTACTTC
CAWSEDRDNRQYF
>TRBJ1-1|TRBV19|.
TGTGCCAGTAGTATAAGCGTTGCCTCGAACACTGAAGCTTTCTTT
CASSISVASNTEAFF
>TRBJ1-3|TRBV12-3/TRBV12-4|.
TGTGCCCTTGCGCCTAGCTCTGGAAACACCATATATTTT
CALAPSSGNTIYF
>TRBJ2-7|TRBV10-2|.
TGCGCCAGCAGCGGGGGTCCGGTTGGCGAGCAGTACTTC
CASSGGPVGEQYF
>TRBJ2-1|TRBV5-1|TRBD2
TGCGCCAGCAGCCGCGGTGGGGCGGGAGGGTACTCCTACAATGAGCAGTTCTTC
CASSRGGAGGYSYNEQFF
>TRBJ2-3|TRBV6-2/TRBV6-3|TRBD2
TGTGCCAGCAGTACCCGTGTGGGAGCGGGGCACACAGATACGCAGTATTTT
CASSTRVGAGHTDTQYF
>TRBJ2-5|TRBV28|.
TGTGCCAGCAGAGACCCAGGGCGCGAGACCCAGTACTTC
CASRDPGRETQYF